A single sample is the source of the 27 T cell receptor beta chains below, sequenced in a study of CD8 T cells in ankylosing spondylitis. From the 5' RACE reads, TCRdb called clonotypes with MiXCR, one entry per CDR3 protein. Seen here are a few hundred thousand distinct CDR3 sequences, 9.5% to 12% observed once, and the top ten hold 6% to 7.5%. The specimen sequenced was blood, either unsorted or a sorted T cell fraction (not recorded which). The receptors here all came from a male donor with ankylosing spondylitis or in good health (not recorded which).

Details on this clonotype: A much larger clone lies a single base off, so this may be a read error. CDR3 nucleotide sequence: TGTGCCAGCAGAAGATGGAACACTGCAGCTTTCTTT. Protein sequence: CASRRWNTAAFF. The chain has TRBV27 and TRBJ1-1; D unclear. Germline CDR1 reads MNHEY; CDR2 reads SMNVEV (reference sequence). This CDR3 is 12 amino acids long.

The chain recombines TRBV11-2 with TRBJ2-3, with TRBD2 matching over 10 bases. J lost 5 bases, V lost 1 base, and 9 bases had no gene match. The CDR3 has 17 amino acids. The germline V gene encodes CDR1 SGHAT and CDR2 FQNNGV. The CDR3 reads CASSLAPLAGVEDTQYF. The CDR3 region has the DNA TGTGCCAGCAGCTTAGCCCCCCTAGCGGGAGTAGAAGATACGCAGTATTTT. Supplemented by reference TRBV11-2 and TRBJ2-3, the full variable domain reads EAGVAQSPRYKIIEKRQSVAFWCNPISGHATLYWYQQILGQGPKLLIQFQNNGVVDDSQLPKDRFSAERLKGVDSTLKIQPAKLEDSAVYLCASSLAPLAGVEDTQYFGPGTRLTVL.

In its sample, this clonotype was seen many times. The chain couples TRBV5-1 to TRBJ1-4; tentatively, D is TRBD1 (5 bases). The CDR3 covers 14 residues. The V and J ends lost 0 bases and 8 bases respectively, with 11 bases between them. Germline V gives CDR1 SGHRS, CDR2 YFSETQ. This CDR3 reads CASSLVVGQEKLFF. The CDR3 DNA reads TGCGCCAGCAGCTTGGTTGTGGGGCAAGAAAAACTGTTTTTT. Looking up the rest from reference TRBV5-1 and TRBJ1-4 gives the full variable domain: KAGVTQTPRYLIKTRGQQVTLSCSPISGHRSVSWYQQTPGQGLQFLFEYFSETQRNKGNFPGRFSGRQFSNSRSEMNVSTLELGDSALYLCASSLVVGQEKLFFGSGTQLSVL.

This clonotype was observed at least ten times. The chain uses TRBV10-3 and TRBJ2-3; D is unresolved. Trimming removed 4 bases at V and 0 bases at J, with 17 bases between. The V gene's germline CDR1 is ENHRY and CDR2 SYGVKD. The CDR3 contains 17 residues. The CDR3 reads CAISGGGPIKSTDTQYF. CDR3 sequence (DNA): TGTGCCATCAGTGGAGGTGGCCCCATAAAGAGCACAGATACGCAGTATTTT.

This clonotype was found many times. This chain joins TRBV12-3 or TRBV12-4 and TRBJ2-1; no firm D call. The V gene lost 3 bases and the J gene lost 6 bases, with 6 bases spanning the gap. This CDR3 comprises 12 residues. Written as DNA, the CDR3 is TGTGCCAGCAGTTTTCATCCCAATGAGCAGTTCTTC. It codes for CASSFHPNEQFF.

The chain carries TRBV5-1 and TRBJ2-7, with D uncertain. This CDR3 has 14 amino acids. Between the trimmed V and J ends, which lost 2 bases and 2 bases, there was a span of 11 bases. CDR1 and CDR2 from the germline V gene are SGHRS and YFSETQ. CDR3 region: CASSFGESAYEQYF. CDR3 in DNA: TGCGCCAGCAGCTTCGGAGAAAGCGCCTACGAGCAGTACTTC.

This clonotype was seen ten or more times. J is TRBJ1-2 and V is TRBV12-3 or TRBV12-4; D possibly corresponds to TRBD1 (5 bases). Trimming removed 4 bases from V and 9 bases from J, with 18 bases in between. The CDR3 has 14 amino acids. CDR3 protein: CASSSRQRGGRYTF. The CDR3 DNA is TGTGCCAGCAGTTCCCGGCAAAGGGGAGGTCGCTACACCTTC.

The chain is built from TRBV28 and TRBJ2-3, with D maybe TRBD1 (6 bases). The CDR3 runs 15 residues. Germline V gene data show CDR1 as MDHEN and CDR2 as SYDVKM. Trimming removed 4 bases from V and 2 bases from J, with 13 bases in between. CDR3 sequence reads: CASSSTGPPTDTQYF. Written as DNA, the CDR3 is TGTGCCAGCAGTTCTACAGGGCCCCCCACAGATACGCAGTATTTT.

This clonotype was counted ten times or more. CDR3: CSVGYNEQFF. In DNA form, the CDR3 reads TGCAGCGTAGGGTACAATGAGCAGTTCTTC. This rearrangement joins TRBV29-1 to TRBJ2-1; D is undetermined. CDR1 is SQVTM, CDR2 ANQGSEA, per germline. The V end lost 6 bases, the J end lost 4 bases, and 4 bases lay between the germline ends. This CDR3 has 10 amino acids.

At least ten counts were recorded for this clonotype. This CDR3 reads CASSPVGNEQFF. In nucleotides, the CDR3 is TGTGCCAGCAGCCCGGTGGGAAATGAGCAGTTCTTC. The rearrangement links TRBV12-3 or TRBV12-4 to TRBJ2-1, with D hard to call. V was shortened by 6 bases and J by 7 bases, with 10 bases between the two germline ends. This CDR3 has 12 residues.

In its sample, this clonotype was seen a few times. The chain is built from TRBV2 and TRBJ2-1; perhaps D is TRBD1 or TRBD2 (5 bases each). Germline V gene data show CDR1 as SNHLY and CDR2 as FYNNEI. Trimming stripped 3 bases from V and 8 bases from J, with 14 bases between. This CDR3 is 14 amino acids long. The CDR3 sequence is CASSESWVGDEQFF. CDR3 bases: TGTGCCAGCAGTGAGTCGTGGGTGGGGGATGAGCAGTTCTTC. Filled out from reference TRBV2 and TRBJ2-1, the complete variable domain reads EPEVTQTPSHQVTQMGQEVILRCVPISNHLYFYWYRQILGQKVEFLVSFYNNEISEKSEIFDDQFSVERPDGSNFTLKIRSTKLEDSAMYFCASSESWVGDEQFFGPGTRLTVL.

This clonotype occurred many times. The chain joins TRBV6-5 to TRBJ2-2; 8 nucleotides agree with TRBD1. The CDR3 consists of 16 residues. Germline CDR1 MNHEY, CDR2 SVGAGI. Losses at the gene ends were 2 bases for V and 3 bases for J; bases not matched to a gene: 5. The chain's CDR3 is CASSYQGQGDTGELFF. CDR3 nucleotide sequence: TGTGCCAGCAGTTACCAAGGACAGGGAGACACCGGGGAGCTGTTTTTT.

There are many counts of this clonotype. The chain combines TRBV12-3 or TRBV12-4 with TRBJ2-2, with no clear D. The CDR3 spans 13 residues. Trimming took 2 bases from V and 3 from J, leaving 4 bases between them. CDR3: CASSLTDTGELFF. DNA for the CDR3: TGTGCCAGCAGTTTAACAGACACCGGGGAGCTGTTTTTT.

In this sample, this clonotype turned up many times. CDR3 bases: TGTGCCAGCAGTACGAGAGTGTCTTACGAGCAGTACTTC. Its protein product is CASSTRVSYEQYF. The gene calls are TRBV27 and TRBJ2-7; D uncertain. The CDR3 totals 13 residues. V was clipped by 5 bases and J by 4 bases, with 12 bases between them. The germline V gene has CDR1 MNHEY and CDR2 SMNVEV (reference sequence).

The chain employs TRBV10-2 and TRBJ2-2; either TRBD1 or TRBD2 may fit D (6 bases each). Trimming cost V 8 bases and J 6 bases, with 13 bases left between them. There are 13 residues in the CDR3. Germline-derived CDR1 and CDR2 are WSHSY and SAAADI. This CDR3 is CASGGGFAGELFF. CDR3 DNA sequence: TGCGCCAGCGGAGGGGGGTTCGCCGGGGAGCTGTTTTTT.

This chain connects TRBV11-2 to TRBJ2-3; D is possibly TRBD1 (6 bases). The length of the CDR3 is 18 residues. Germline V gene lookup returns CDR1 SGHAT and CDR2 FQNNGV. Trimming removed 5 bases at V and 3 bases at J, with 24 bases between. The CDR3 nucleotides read TGTGCCAGCAGCGGGGGTTTCGGGCAAAGGGGGTCTACAGATACGCAGTATTTT. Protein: CASSGGFGQRGSTDTQYF.

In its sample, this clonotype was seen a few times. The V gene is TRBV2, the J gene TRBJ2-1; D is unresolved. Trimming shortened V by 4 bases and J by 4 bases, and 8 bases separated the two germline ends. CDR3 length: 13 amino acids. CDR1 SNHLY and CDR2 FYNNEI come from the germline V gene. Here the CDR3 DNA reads TGTGCCAGCAGTGGGGAACAGTACAATGAGCAGTTCTTC. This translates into CASSGEQYNEQFF.

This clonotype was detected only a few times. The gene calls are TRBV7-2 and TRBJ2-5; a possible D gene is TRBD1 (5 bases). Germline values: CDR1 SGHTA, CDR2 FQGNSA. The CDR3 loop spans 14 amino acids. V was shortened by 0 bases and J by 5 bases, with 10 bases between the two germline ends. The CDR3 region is CASSLAQGWETQYF. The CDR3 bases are TGTGCCAGCAGCTTAGCTCAGGGATGGGAGACCCAGTACTTC.

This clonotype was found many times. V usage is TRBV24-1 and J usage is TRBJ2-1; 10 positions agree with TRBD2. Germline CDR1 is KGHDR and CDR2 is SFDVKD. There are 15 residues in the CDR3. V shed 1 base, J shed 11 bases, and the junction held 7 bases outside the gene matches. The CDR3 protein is CATSDLLAGQMKQFF. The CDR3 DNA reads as TGTGCCACCAGTGATTTACTAGCGGGACAAATGAAGCAGTTCTTC.

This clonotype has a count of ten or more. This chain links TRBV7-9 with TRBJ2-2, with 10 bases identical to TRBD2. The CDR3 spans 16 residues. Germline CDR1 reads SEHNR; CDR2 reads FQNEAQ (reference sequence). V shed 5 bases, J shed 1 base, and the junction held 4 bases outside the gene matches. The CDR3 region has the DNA TGTGCCAGCAGCGTTAGCGGGGGGTTGAACACCGGGGAGCTGTTTTTT. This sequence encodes CASSVSGGLNTGELFF.

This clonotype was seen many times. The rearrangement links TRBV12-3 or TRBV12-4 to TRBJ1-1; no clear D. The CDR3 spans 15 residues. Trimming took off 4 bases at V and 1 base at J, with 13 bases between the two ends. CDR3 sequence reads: CASSSTRRRNTEAFF. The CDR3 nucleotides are TGTGCCAGCAGTTCGACTCGAAGGAGGAACACTGAAGCTTTCTTT.

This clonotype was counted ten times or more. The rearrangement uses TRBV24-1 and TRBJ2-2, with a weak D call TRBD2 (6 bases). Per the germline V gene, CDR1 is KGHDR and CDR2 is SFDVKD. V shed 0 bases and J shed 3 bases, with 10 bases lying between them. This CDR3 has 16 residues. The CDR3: CATSDLPGVDTGELFF. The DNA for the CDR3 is TGTGCCACCAGTGATTTGCCGGGAGTGGACACCGGGGAGCTGTTTTTT.

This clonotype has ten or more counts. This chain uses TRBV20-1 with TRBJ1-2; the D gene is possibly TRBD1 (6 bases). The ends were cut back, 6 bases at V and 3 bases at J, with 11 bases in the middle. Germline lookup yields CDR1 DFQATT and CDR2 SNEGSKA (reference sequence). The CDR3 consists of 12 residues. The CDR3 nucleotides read TGCAGTGCCGGGGGGGGCGACTATGGCTACACCTTC. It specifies CSAGGGDYGYTF.

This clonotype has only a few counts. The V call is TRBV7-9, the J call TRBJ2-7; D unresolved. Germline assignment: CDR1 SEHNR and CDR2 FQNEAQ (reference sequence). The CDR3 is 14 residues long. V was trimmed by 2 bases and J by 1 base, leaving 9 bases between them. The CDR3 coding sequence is TGTGCCAGCAGCTTAATACCGGGTTCCTACGAGCAGTACTTC. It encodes CASSLIPGSYEQYF.

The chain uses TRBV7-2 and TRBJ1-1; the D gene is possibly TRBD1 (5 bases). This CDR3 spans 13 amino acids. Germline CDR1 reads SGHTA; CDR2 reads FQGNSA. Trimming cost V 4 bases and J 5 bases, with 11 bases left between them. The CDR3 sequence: CASSSRAITEAFF. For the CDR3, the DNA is TGTGCCAGCAGCTCCAGGGCGATAACTGAAGCTTTCTTT.

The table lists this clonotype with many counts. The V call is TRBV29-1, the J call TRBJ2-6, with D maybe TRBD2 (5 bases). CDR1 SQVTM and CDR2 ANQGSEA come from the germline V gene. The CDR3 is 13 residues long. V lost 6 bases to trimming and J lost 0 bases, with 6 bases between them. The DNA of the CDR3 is TGCAGCGTGGGAGTCTCTGGGGCCAACGTCCTGACTTTC. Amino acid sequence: CSVGVSGANVLTF.

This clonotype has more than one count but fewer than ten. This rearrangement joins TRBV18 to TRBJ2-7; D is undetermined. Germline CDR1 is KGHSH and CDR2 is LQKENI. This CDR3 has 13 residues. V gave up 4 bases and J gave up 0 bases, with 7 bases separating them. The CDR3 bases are TGTGCCAGCTCACTCGAACTCTCCTACGAGCAGTACTTC. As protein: CASSLELSYEQYF.